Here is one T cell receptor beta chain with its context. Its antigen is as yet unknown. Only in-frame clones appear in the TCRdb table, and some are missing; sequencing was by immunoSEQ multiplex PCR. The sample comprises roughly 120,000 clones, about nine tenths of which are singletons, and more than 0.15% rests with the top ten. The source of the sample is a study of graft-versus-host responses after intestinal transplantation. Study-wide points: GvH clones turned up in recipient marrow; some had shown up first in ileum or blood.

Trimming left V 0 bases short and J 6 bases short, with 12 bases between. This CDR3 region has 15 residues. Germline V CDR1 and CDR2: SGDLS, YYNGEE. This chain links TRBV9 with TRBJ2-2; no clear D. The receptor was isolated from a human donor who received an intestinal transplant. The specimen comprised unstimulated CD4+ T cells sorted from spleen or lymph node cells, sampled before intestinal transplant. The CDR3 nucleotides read TGTGCCAGCAGCGTAGGTGGGCTGAAGGCCGGGGAGCTGTTTTTT. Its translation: CASSVGGLKAGELFF. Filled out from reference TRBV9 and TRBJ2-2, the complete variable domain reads DSGVTQTPKHLITATGQRVTLRCSPRSGDLSVYWYQQSLDQGLQFLIQYYNGEERAKGNILERFSAQQFPDLHSELNLSSLELGDSALYFCASSVGGLKAGELFFGEGSRLTVL.